This T cell receptor (beta chain) was sequenced for a study of T cell repertoires in cytomegalovirus infection. Overall study context: From public TCR beta signatures came an indication of both CMV infection and matching HLA type. General study points: Cumulated frequencies of public TCR beta families served to identify carriers of CMV plus the relevant HLA. It was HLA-C-restricted CMV-specific TCR beta clonotypes that dominated the response ex vivo.

This clonotype was detected ten times or more. The antigen is unknown. The length of the CDR3 is 13 residues. Per the germline V gene, CDR1 is SEHNR and CDR2 is FQNEAQ (reference sequence). V trimming: 1 base; J trimming: 5 bases; junction bases outside the gene matches: 2. Each CDR3 protein is one row after TCRdb ran MiXCR on the reads. The table includes under 800,000 distinct CDR3 sequences, approximately 25% detected once. Sequences were obtained from CD8+ T cells from PBMCs. This clonotype was obtained from a human donor in good health (CMV status not recorded). Some clones in this sample may be carry-over from other donors' samples. This rearrangement joins TRBV7-9 to TRBJ2-7, with TRBD2 identical over 7 bases. CDR3 in DNA: TGTGCCAGCAGCTTAGGGGGGGGACACGAGCAGTACGTC. Protein sequence: CASSLGGGHEQYV.